The 26 T cell receptor beta chains given below trace back to one sample, sequenced in a study of OX40 agonist ivuxolimab in advanced cancers. Generated by immunoSEQ multiplex PCR, the TCRdb table keeps only in-frame clones and is missing some. The data hold tens of thousands of clones, with around 83% observed a single time. Sequences were derived from CD4+ or CD8+ T cells sorted from blood, sampled in a trial of the OX40 agonist ivuxolimab. The receptors were gathered from an adult with an advanced solid tumor such as melanoma, head and neck, liver or kidney cancer.

This chain connects TRBV6-1 to TRBJ1-5, with unresolved D. The CDR3 is 14 residues long. CDR1 and CDR2 from the germline V gene are MNHNS and SASEGT. The V end lost 3 bases, the J end lost 1 base, and 7 bases lay between the germline ends. For the CDR3, the DNA is TGTGCCAGCAGTGACCCCGCGAGCAATCAGCCCCAGCATTTT. Translated: CASSDPASNQPQHF.

The gene calls are TRBV6-5 and TRBJ1-1; TRBD1 agrees at 9 bases. Trimming removed 6 bases from V and 1 base from J; junction bases left unmatched: 6. The CDR3 is 15 residues long. Looked up from germline, CDR1 is MNHEY and CDR2 is SVGAGI. The CDR3 reads CASRRDRERNTEAFF. For the CDR3, the DNA is TGTGCCAGCAGAAGGGACAGGGAAAGGAACACTGAAGCTTTCTTT.

The rearrangement links TRBV5-5 to TRBJ1-5; possible D gene TRBD1, 5 bases. V shed 2 bases and J shed 4 bases, with 7 bases lying between them. In germline, CDR1 is SGHKS, CDR2 YYEKEE (reference sequence). The CDR3 has 13 residues. CDR3 residues: CASSFTGNQPQHF. The DNA of the CDR3 is TGTGCCAGCAGCTTCACAGGTAATCAGCCCCAGCATTTT.

The gene calls are TRBV6-6 and TRBJ2-1, with a possible D match to TRBD1 (5 bases). Germline CDR1 is MNHNY and CDR2 is SVGAGI (reference sequence). The length of the CDR3 is 14 residues. Trimming took 0 bases from V and 6 from J, leaving 9 bases between them. The CDR3 DNA sequence: TGTGCCAGCAGTTACTCGAATGGGGCCAATGAGCAGTTCTTC. Amino acid sequence: CASSYSNGANEQFF.

This clone appeared a single time. This chain joins TRBV7-3 and TRBJ2-1, with 8 bases identical to TRBD2. The CDR3 runs 20 residues. V trimming: 4 bases; J trimming: 0 bases; junction bases outside the gene matches: 17. Germline CDR1 and CDR2: SGHTA and FQGTGA. CDR3 sequence reads: CASSSNRAGAVLGSYNEQFF. CDR3 nucleotide sequence: TGTGCCAGCAGCTCAAACCGAGCGGGAGCGGTTTTAGGCTCCTACAATGAGCAGTTCTTC.

The V call is TRBV5-1, the J call TRBJ2-7, with D possibly matching TRBD2 (6 bases). The CDR3 consists of 16 residues. Trimming took off 3 bases at V and 4 bases at J, with 20 bases between the two ends. CDR1 and CDR2 from the germline V gene are SGHRS and YFSETQ. CDR3 nucleotide sequence: TGCGCCAGCAGCTCGAATATTGGGGAGGTAGTTTACGAGCAGTACTTC. Protein product: CASSSNIGEVVYEQYF.

The V gene is TRBV28, the J gene TRBJ1-1; D is undetermined. Germline V gives CDR1 MDHEN, CDR2 SYDVKM. The CDR3 is made up of 15 amino acids. V lost 7 bases and J 0 bases, leaving 15 bases between the germline ends. The CDR3 loop reads CASILDAGMNTEAFF. DNA of the CDR3: TGTGCCAGCATCTTGGACGCTGGGATGAACACTGAAGCTTTCTTT.

The CDR3 is CASSLDRRYGYTF. DNA of the CDR3: TGTGCCAGCAGTCTGGACCGACGCTATGGCTACACCTTC. The chain carries TRBV27 and TRBJ1-2, with D uncertain. The CDR3 length is 13 residues. Trimming removed 5 bases from V and 4 bases from J, with 11 bases in between. Germline V gene sequence: CDR1 MNHEY, CDR2 SMNVEV (reference sequence).

This clone is medium-sized by share. This chain joins TRBV5-1 and TRBJ1-1, with 8 bases fitting TRBD1. The germline gives CDR1 SGHRS, CDR2 YFSETQ. V lost 0 bases and J lost 11; bases outside the gene matches: 6. This CDR3 contains 13 residues. The CDR3 sequence is CASSLGKDREAFF. The CDR3 DNA follows: TGCGCCAGCAGCTTGGGGAAGGACAGGGAGGCTTTCTTT.

The chain links TRBV21-1 to TRBJ2-5. TRBV21-1 is a recognized pseudogene. The CDR3 loop spans 9 amino acids. The chain's CDR3 is CASGETQYF. The CDR3, as DNA: TGTGCCAGCGGGGAGACCCAGTACTTC.

About this clone: Other DNA sequences in the sample encode the same CDR3. This chain joins TRBV11-2 and TRBJ2-7, with D unresolved. This CDR3 has 15 residues. The germline V gene has CDR1 SGHAT and CDR2 FQNNGV. The germline V and J ends were trimmed by 0 bases and 2 bases, with 11 bases remaining between them. CDR3 residues: CASSLEGRGAYEQYF. The CDR3 DNA reads TGTGCCAGCAGCTTAGAAGGCCGTGGAGCCTACGAGCAGTACTTC.

The chain is built from TRBV6-5 and TRBJ2-7; D is uncertain. The germline gives CDR1 MNHEY, CDR2 SVGAGI. The V end lost 4 bases, the J end lost 8 bases, and 6 bases lay between the germline ends. This CDR3 region has 10 residues. The CDR3 loop reads CASSSGKQYF. For the CDR3, the DNA is TGTGCCAGCAGTTCAGGAAAGCAGTACTTC.

This chain connects TRBV30 to TRBJ2-3; TRBD2 aligns across 11 bases. Trimming removed 4 bases from V and 2 bases from J; junction bases left unmatched: 2. The CDR3 loop spans 14 amino acids. Germline CDR1 is GTSNPN and CDR2 is SVGIG (reference sequence). The CDR3 DNA reads as TGTGCCTGGAATAGCGGGGGGGACACAGATACGCAGTATTTT. Residues: CAWNSGGDTDTQYF.

The V gene is TRBV28, the J gene TRBJ1-2; D unresolved. The CDR3 has 12 residues. The germline V gene encodes CDR1 MDHEN and CDR2 SYDVKM. Trimming took off 6 bases at V and 8 bases at J, with 13 bases between the two ends. CDR3 nucleotides: TGTGCCAGCAGCCGAGCTGGGTTCGGCTACACCTTC. This encodes CASSRAGFGYTF.

The chain recombines TRBV14 with TRBJ2-1, with TRBD2 matching over 10 bases. From germline, CDR1 is SGHDN and CDR2 FVKESK. The CDR3 covers 16 residues. V was clipped by 2 bases and J by 6 bases; unmatched bases: 7. The CDR3 DNA follows: TGTGCCAGCAGCCAACTTCTAGCGGGAGTGGGCAATGAGCAGTTCTTC. Its protein product is CASSQLLAGVGNEQFF.

This sequence joins TRBV4-1 and TRBJ2-5, with 7 nucleotides matching TRBD1. Germline V gene lookup returns CDR1 MGHRA and CDR2 YSYEKL. The junction had 4 bases not matched to a gene; V was cut back by 4 bases and J by 5 bases. The CDR3 extends over 13 amino acids. CDR3 sequence reads: CASSRDRVETQYF. Here the CDR3 DNA reads TGCGCCAGCAGCCGAGACAGGGTGGAGACCCAGTACTTC.

The V call is TRBV11-2, the J call TRBJ2-1, with unresolved D. Germline V gene lookup returns CDR1 SGHAT and CDR2 FQNNGV. There are 15 residues in the CDR3. V was shortened by 0 bases and J by 1 base, with 7 bases between the two germline ends. The CDR3 protein is CASSLDFYSYNEQFF. The DNA for the CDR3 is TGTGCCAGCAGCTTAGATTTCTATTCCTACAATGAGCAGTTCTTC.

As concerns this clone: One junction end does not reproduce the germline sequence, and a read error may be involved. The chain is built from TRBV25-1 and TRBJ1-1; D not resolved. From germline, CDR1 is MGHDK and CDR2 SYGVNS. CDR3 length: 12 amino acids. The DNA of the CDR3 is TGTGCCAGCAGTGATCCGTACACAGAAGCTTTCTTT. Its translation is CASSDPYTEAFF. The entire variable domain, with the rest obtained from reference TRBV25-1 and TRBJ1-1, is as follows: EADIYQTPRYLVIGTGKKITLECSQTMGHDKMYWYQQDPGMELHLIHYSYGVNSTEKGDLSSESTVSRIRTEHFPLTLESARPSHTSQYLCASSDPYTEAFFGQGTRLTVV.

The chain uses TRBV30 and TRBJ2-2; D unresolved. The length of the CDR3 is 15 residues. The V gene's germline CDR1 is GTSNPN and CDR2 SVGIG (reference sequence). Trimming cost V 0 bases and J 1 base, with 9 bases left between them. As DNA, the CDR3 is TGTGCCTGGAGTGTACCAAGAGAGAACACCGGGGAGCTGTTTTTT. Encoded protein: CAWSVPRENTGELFF.

The chain recombines TRBV14 with TRBJ2-3; D perhaps matches TRBD2 (6 bases). The V and J ends lost 4 bases and 0 bases respectively, with 8 bases between them. This CDR3 contains 14 residues. Germline V lookup: CDR1 SGHDN, CDR2 FVKESK. DNA for the CDR3: TGTGCCAGCAGCCCGGGACTCAGCACAGATACGCAGTATTTT. Protein product: CASSPGLSTDTQYF.

The chain recombines TRBV30 with TRBJ2-5; D call uncertain. This CDR3 contains 13 residues. The V end was cut by 6 bases, the J end by 2 bases, with 13 bases between. Germline V gene lookup returns CDR1 GTSNPN and CDR2 SVGIG (reference sequence). CDR3 nucleotides: TGTGCCTGCCTTGGGCGATTTCAAGAGACCCAGTACTTC. Residues: CACLGRFQETQYF.

This chain links TRBV2 with TRBJ2-7, with D unclear. The CDR3 consists of 13 residues. Germline V lookup: CDR1 SNHLY, CDR2 FYNNEI. V lost 7 bases to trimming and J lost 0 bases, with 10 bases between them. The chain's CDR3 is CASTSGFSYEQYF. The CDR3, as DNA: TGTGCCAGCACCTCCGGGTTCTCCTACGAGCAGTACTTC.

J is TRBJ1-4 and V is TRBV6-5, with 10 bases matching TRBD1. V was clipped by 7 bases and J by 6 bases; unmatched bases: 5. CDR3 length equals 14 residues. Germline V lookup: CDR1 MNHEY, CDR2 SVGAGI. The CDR3 DNA follows: TGTGCCAGCAAACCGGGACAGGGGTATGAAAAACTGTTTTTT. Translation: CASKPGQGYEKLFF.

This chain connects TRBV6-5 to TRBJ2-7; possibly TRBD1 for D (7 bases). From germline, CDR1 is MNHEY and CDR2 SVGAGI. The CDR3 extends over 16 amino acids. Trimming stripped 2 bases from V and 3 bases from J, with 17 bases between. The CDR3 here is CASSYTQGGGSYEQYF. CDR3 DNA sequence: TGTGCCAGCAGTTACACCCAAGGAGGGGGCAGCTACGAGCAGTACTTC.

V is TRBV5-1 and J is TRBJ1-2; D uncertain. V shed 3 bases and J shed 2 bases, with 14 bases lying between them. This CDR3 has 15 amino acids. Germline assignment: CDR1 SGHRS and CDR2 YFSETQ. CDR3: CASSSPSARNYGYTF. CDR3 sequence (DNA): TGCGCCAGCAGCTCCCCGAGCGCTAGAAACTATGGCTACACCTTC.

This clone has only one observation. This chain joins TRBV11-1 and TRBJ2-2; tentative D call: TRBD1 (5 bases). CDR1 and CDR2 from the germline V gene are SGHAT and FQDESV (reference sequence). V was cut by 5 bases and J by 0 bases, with 13 bases left in between. The CDR3 length is 16 residues. The DNA of the CDR3 is TGTGCCAGCAGCCCTGGGGCAGATGCGAACACCGGGGAGCTGTTTTTT. This encodes CASSPGADANTGELFF.